Shown below are 9 T cell receptor beta chains from a single sample sequenced in a study of neurological immune-mediated disorders. TCRdb used MiXCR to reprocess the 5' RACE reads, holding one entry per CDR3 protein. The sample lists about 46,000 distinct CDR3 sequences; 3% were seen once. The sequencing sample was made of PBMCs. These receptors were obtained from a woman between 45 and 65 years old with multiple sclerosis.

There are many counts of this clonotype. V gene TRBV21-1 combines with J gene TRBJ2-3; the DNA was not compared with TRBD2, the D call given in the table. TRBV21-1 is a pseudogene. The CDR3 is made up of 16 amino acids. The CDR3 nucleotides read TGTGCCAGCAGCAACCGCAAGCGGGGATGCACAGATACGCAGTATTTT. Translated: CASSNRKRGCTDTQYF.

This clonotype was counted ten times or more. The chain is built from TRBV7-2 and TRBJ2-5, with D tentatively TRBD2 (5 bases). This CDR3 contains 21 residues. Trimming took 1 base from V and 7 from J, leaving 34 bases between them. Germline V lookup: CDR1 SGHTA, CDR2 FQGNSA. DNA for the CDR3: TGTGCCAGCAGCTTAGGATGGGGTAAACAACCGGGGTTGGCGGGCCCAGGGACCCAGTACTTC. Translated, it gives CASSLGWGKQPGLAGPGTQYF.

This clonotype was seen ten or more times. V and J are TRBV5-1 and TRBJ2-2; 9 nucleotides align to TRBD1. The CDR3 is 20 amino acids. Germline V lookup: CDR1 SGHRS, CDR2 YFSETQ. V gave up 0 bases and J gave up 3 bases; unmatched junction bases: 15. This chain's CDR3 is CASSLAGRQGERKDTGELFF. The CDR3, as DNA: TGCGCCAGCAGCTTGGCGGGGAGACAGGGGGAACGGAAAGACACCGGGGAGCTGTTTTTT. Using reference TRBV5-1 and TRBJ2-2 for the parts outside the CDR3, the full variable domain is KAGVTQTPRYLIKTRGQQVTLSCSPISGHRSVSWYQQTPGQGLQFLFEYFSETQRNKGNFPGRFSGRQFSNSRSEMNVSTLELGDSALYLCASSLAGRQGERKDTGELFFGEGSRLTVL.

At least ten counts were recorded for this clonotype. This chain uses TRBV4-1 with TRBJ2-2; TRBD2 is a possible D gene (5 bases). V lost 4 bases and J 2 bases, leaving 14 bases between the germline ends. The germline CDR1 and CDR2 sequences are MGHRA and YSYEKL. The CDR3 contains 16 residues. CDR3 DNA: TGCGCCAGCAGCCGAGCCGCGGGCCGCAACACCGGGGAGCTGTTTTTT. This sequence encodes CASSRAAGRNTGELFF.

The table lists this clonotype with many counts. This chain connects TRBV5-1 to TRBJ2-2; 8 positions agree with TRBD1. The CDR3 totals 14 residues. Germline CDR1 SGHRS, CDR2 YFSETQ. V lost 2 bases, J lost 6 bases, and 3 bases stayed unmatched. The DNA of the CDR3 is TGCGCCAGCAGCTTCTACAGGGGGTCCGGGGAGCTGTTTTTT. Translation gives CASSFYRGSGELFF.

This clonotype was recorded many times. This chain connects TRBV5-1 to TRBJ2-7; 9 bases match TRBD1. Germline assignment: CDR1 SGHRS and CDR2 YFSETQ. Trimming cost V 4 bases and J 2 bases; bases outside gene matches: 13. CDR3 length equals 17 residues. The CDR3 is CASSGTGRATGAYEQYF. The CDR3 bases are TGCGCCAGCAGCGGGACAGGGAGAGCGACAGGCGCCTACGAGCAGTACTTC.

This clonotype was seen repeatedly, ten times or more. V gene TRBV6-1 combines with J gene TRBJ2-7, with D possibly being TRBD1 (6 bases). CDR3 size: 15 residues. Trimming took off 2 bases at V and 6 bases at J, with 17 bases between the two ends. In germline, CDR1 is MNHNS, CDR2 SASEGT. The CDR3 DNA reads TGTGCCAGCAGTGAACCCCCGGACAGTGGGGGCGAGCAGTACGTC. This translates into CASSEPPDSGGEQYV.

This clonotype was recorded at least ten times. The rearrangement links TRBV12-3 or TRBV12-4 to TRBJ1-3; D unclear. This CDR3 has 15 residues. The V and J ends lost 4 bases and 1 base respectively, with 11 bases between them. The CDR3 is CASSYRLSSGNTIYF. As DNA, the CDR3 is TGTGCCAGCAGTTACCGGCTATCATCTGGAAACACCATATATTTT.

This clonotype has a count of ten or more. The chain links TRBV7-2 to TRBJ1-6, with D unresolved. This CDR3 is 14 amino acids long. CDR1 is SGHTA, CDR2 FQGNSA, per germline. The V gene lost 5 bases and the J gene lost 13 bases, with 18 bases spanning the gap. CDR3 bases: TGTGCCAGCAGCCCCGTCGGGAAGGGTGAGCCCCTCCACTTT. The encoded protein is CASSPVGKGEPLHF.